This TCR beta chain was sequenced for a study of blood T cell repertoires in COVID-19. Study as a whole: The United States, Italy and Spain supplied acute and convalescent COVID-19 samples. The cDNA or gDNA used as material had been derived from T cells, B-cell-depleted T cells, or PBMCs.

Sequenced by immunoSEQ multiplex PCR; TCRdb stores in-frame clones only, minus some. The sample holds approximately 230,000 clones, about nine tenths seen once. Trimming at V came to 5 bases and at J to 2 bases, leaving 4 bases not matched to a gene. The CDR3 is made up of 14 amino acids. Germline assignment: CDR1 MRHNA and CDR2 SNTAGT. The V and J genes are TRBV6-4 and TRBJ2-3, with 7 bases fitting TRBD2. The TCR sequence derives from a man aged 35 to 55 who had recovered from COVID-19. Sequenced: PBMCs or T cells enriched from blood (not recorded which). The CDR3: CASSWSGDTDTQYF. The DNA of the CDR3 is TGTGCCAGCAGTTGGAGCGGGGACACAGATACGCAGTATTTT.